The sequence of this T cell receptor beta chain was determined in a study of T cell repertoires in cytomegalovirus infection. About the research overall: Both CMV infection and a matching HLA type were indicated by public TCR beta signatures.

In the case of this clonotype: The antigen remains undetermined. It may be a read error: a sequence one base away is much more abundant.

Points from the study as a whole: Accumulated public TCR beta family frequency recognized individuals carrying CMV together with the relevant HLA. HLA-C-restricted CMV-specific TCR beta clonotypes prevailed in the ex vivo response.

TCRdb itself ran the reads through MiXCR, one entry per CDR3 protein. The data contain approximately 190,000 distinct CDR3 sequences, 28% of them singletons. V lost 5 bases and J lost 2, with 10 bases in between. CDR1 SGHTA and CDR2 FQGNSA come from the germline V gene. This CDR3 region has 14 residues. The sequence derives from a human donor in good health (CMV status not recorded). Some clones in this sample may be carry-over from other donors' samples. The chain joins TRBV7-2 to TRBJ1-5, with D unresolved. Sample: PBMCs. CDR3 loop: CASSPTSGNQPQHF. The CDR3 bases are TGTGCCAGCAGCCCGACAAGTGGCAATCAGCCCCAGCATTTT.